The next 20 T cell receptor beta chains were all read from a single sample in a study of blood T cells in healthy people across ages. A second roughly 6 to 12 cycle PCR used barcoded and J-beta primers. TCRdb re-derived calls from the 5' RACE reads in MiXCR, one entry per CDR3 protein. The sample has 550,000 to 650,000 distinct CDR3 sequences; around 31% are singletons. Sequencing input: blood. These receptors were taken from a woman of 80 years or more in good health.

The chain has TRBV5-1 and TRBJ2-3; 14 bases agree with TRBD2. The CDR3 covers 17 residues. The germline V gene has CDR1 SGHRS and CDR2 YFSETQ. Trimming at V came to 4 bases and at J to 0 bases, leaving 4 bases not matched to a gene. CDR3 DNA sequence: TGCGCCAGCAGCCAAGGACTAGCGGGGGGCAGCACAGATACGCAGTATTTT. Protein product: CASSQGLAGGSTDTQYF.

In its sample, this clonotype was seen many times. The V call is TRBV20-1, the J call TRBJ1-4; 7 positions agree with TRBD1. Trimming at V came to 3 bases and at J to 8 bases, leaving 6 bases not matched to a gene. The CDR3 extends over 13 amino acids. Germline V gene data show CDR1 as DFQATT and CDR2 as SNEGSKA (reference sequence). The CDR3 protein is CSASRQGGEKLFF. In nucleotides, the CDR3 is TGCAGTGCTAGCAGGCAGGGGGGAGAAAAACTGTTTTTT.

V gene TRBV20-1 combines with J gene TRBJ1-1, with 7 bases aligning to TRBD1. The CDR3 loop spans 16 amino acids. Germline V gives CDR1 DFQATT, CDR2 SNEGSKA (reference sequence). The V gene end was trimmed by 5 bases and the J gene end by 1 base; junction bases not matched to a gene: 13. The CDR3 DNA follows: TGCAGTGCTGGGAGAACAGGGGTGATAGGGAACACTGAAGCTTTCTTT. It is translated as CSAGRTGVIGNTEAFF.

This clonotype was seen ten or more times. The V and J genes are TRBV27 and TRBJ1-2; D is ambiguous. Trimming shortened V by 5 bases and J by 4 bases, and 17 bases separated the two germline ends. The CDR3 is made up of 15 amino acids. The germline V gene has CDR1 MNHEY and CDR2 SMNVEV (reference sequence). The CDR3 DNA reads as TGTGCCAGCAGTCCTATAACAAGGACGGTCTATGGCTACACCTTC. It yields the protein CASSPITRTVYGYTF.

This clonotype was seen many times. The chain joins TRBV11-2 to TRBJ1-1, with D perhaps matching TRBD1 (5 bases). V was cut by 2 bases and J by 1 base, with 11 bases left in between. CDR1 and CDR2 from the germline V gene are SGHAT and FQNNGV. The CDR3 extends over 15 amino acids. The CDR3 DNA sequence: TGTGCCAGCAGCTTATATGGCAGGGAGAACACTGAAGCTTTCTTT. It codes for CASSLYGRENTEAFF.

This clonotype turned up a few times. This sequence joins TRBV30 and TRBJ1-4; weak D call: TRBD1 (5 bases). CDR1 is GTSNPN and CDR2 is SVGIG in the germline V gene (reference sequence). This CDR3 has 14 residues. Trimming removed 3 bases from V and 4 bases from J, with 12 bases in between. The chain's CDR3 is CAWSGDSLNEKLFF. The CDR3 bases are TGTGCCTGGAGCGGAGACAGTCTTAATGAAAAACTGTTTTTT. The full variable domain, with the rest looked up from reference TRBV30 and TRBJ1-4, is SQTIHQWPATLVQPVGSPLSLECTVEGTSNPNLYWYRQAAGRGLQLLFYSVGIGQISSEVPQNLSASRPQDRQFILSSKKLLLSDSGFYLCAWSGDSLNEKLFFGSGTQLSVL.

A remark on this clonotype: This may be a read error, as it is one base from a much larger clone. This sequence joins TRBV6-1 and TRBJ2-7; D is unclear. CDR1 and CDR2 from the germline V gene are MNHNS and SASEGT. The CDR3 consists of 13 residues. This CDR3 reads CASREAMNYEQYF. In DNA, the CDR3 is TGTGCCAGCAGGGAAGCGATGAACTACGAGCAGTACTTC.

There are many counts of this clonotype. The chain uses TRBV7-8 and TRBJ1-2; D unclear. Trimming removed 0 bases at V and 8 bases at J, with 10 bases between. The CDR3 is 13 residues long. CDR1 is SGHVS, CDR2 FQNEAQ, per germline. CDR3 region: CASSLAFFEGYTF. The CDR3 nucleotides read TGTGCCAGCAGCTTAGCTTTCTTCGAGGGCTACACCTTC.

The chain carries TRBV29-1 and TRBJ2-1; perhaps TRBD1 as D (5 bases). CDR3 size: 13 residues. The germline V gene has CDR1 SQVTM and CDR2 ANQGSEA. Trimming cost V 5 bases and J 7 bases, with 15 bases left between them. The chain's CDR3 is CSVTQTTVNEQFF. For the CDR3, the DNA is TGCAGCGTTACCCAGACGACAGTGAATGAGCAGTTCTTC.

Ten or more counts support this clonotype. The chain couples TRBV3-1 to TRBJ2-3; possibly TRBD2 for D (6 bases). This CDR3 contains 15 residues. V lost 0 bases to trimming and J lost 6 bases, with 13 bases between them. From germline, CDR1 is LGHDT and CDR2 YNNKEL (reference sequence). CDR3 nucleotides: TGTGCCAGCAGCCAAGATGGAGCGGGCCGGGATACGCAGTATTTT. Translated: CASSQDGAGRDTQYF.

This clonotype occurred a few times. The chain has TRBV6-6 and TRBJ1-6; 9 nucleotides match TRBD1. V lost 11 bases to trimming and J lost 6 bases; unmatched junction nucleotides: 5. CDR1 is MNHNY, CDR2 SVGAGI, per germline (reference sequence). The CDR3 totals 13 residues. The CDR3 coding sequence is TGTGCCGTCAGACAGGGGGTTAATTCACCCCTCCACTTT. Protein product: CAVRQGVNSPLHF.

Of note for this clonotype: Possible read error: a much larger clone is one base away. The chain is built from TRBV12-3 or TRBV12-4 and TRBJ2-5; D may be TRBD2 (6 bases). V was pared by 0 bases and J by 0 bases, with 11 bases between. This CDR3 comprises 16 residues. The CDR3 is CASSLAGGADQETQYF. CDR3 nucleotides: TGTGCCAGCAGTTTAGCGGGAGGAGCGGACCAAGAGACCCAGTACTTC.

This clonotype was seen repeatedly, ten times or more. V usage is TRBV7-9 and J usage is TRBJ1-4; D uncertain. Trimming stripped 2 bases from V and 7 bases from J, with 23 bases between. This CDR3 has 18 residues. Germline CDR1 and CDR2: SEHNR and FQNEAQ (reference sequence). CDR3 region: CASSLNSVDPVTREKLFF. The CDR3 DNA reads as TGTGCCAGCAGCTTAAATTCGGTCGATCCTGTGACGCGTGAAAAACTGTTTTTT.

The chain employs TRBV20-1 and TRBJ1-2; possible D gene TRBD1, 5 bases. Looked up from germline, CDR1 is DFQATT and CDR2 is SNEGSKA (reference sequence). The CDR3 runs to 12 residues. The CDR3 protein is CRAKIGAYGYTF. CDR3 nucleotides: TGCAGGGCAAAGATAGGGGCCTATGGCTACACCTTC.

At least ten counts were recorded for this clonotype. The J gene is TRBJ2-4, the V gene TRBV20-1; D not resolved. Trimming removed 1 base from V and 5 bases from J, with 6 bases in between. Germline CDR1 and CDR2: DFQATT and SNEGSKA (reference sequence). The CDR3 has 12 amino acids. The CDR3 here is CSARGGENIQYF. The CDR3 nucleotides are TGCAGTGCTAGAGGTGGGGAAAACATTCAGTACTTC.

The chain links TRBV12-3 or TRBV12-4 to TRBJ1-1; no clear D. The CDR3 totals 14 residues. Between the trimmed V and J ends, which lost 6 bases and 8 bases, there was a span of 19 bases. CDR3 sequence reads: CASRPSTSALEAFF. CDR3 in DNA: TGTGCCAGCAGACCCAGTACAAGCGCCTTGGAAGCTTTCTTT.

This rearrangement joins TRBV7-9 to TRBJ2-5; 7 bases are a match to TRBD2. Germline-derived CDR1 and CDR2 are SEHNR and FQNEAQ (reference sequence). V was pared by 4 bases and J by 11 bases, with 16 bases of the junction left unmatched. The CDR3 has 15 amino acids. Written as DNA, the CDR3 is TGTGCCAGCAGCTCCCCGGGACTACCCGACAATGAGCAGTACTTC. Amino acids: CASSSPGLPDNEQYF. Together with reference TRBV7-9 and TRBJ2-5, the CDR3 gives the full variable domain: DTGVSQNPRHKITKRGQNVTFRCDPISEHNRLYWYRQTLGQGPEFLTYFQNEAQLEKSRLLSDRFSAERPKGSFSTLEIQRTEQGDSAMYLCASSSPGLPDNEQYFGPGTRLLVL.

J is TRBJ2-1 and V is TRBV7-8; D may be TRBD1 (5 bases). The J call may be in error: the DNA end matches TRBJ2-7 better. This CDR3 is built from 14 residues. CDR1 is SGHVS, CDR2 FQNEAQ, per germline. CDR3 sequence: CASSLSQGYNEQYF. The CDR3 coding sequence is TGTGCCAGCAGCTTATCGCAGGGTTACAATGAGCAGTACTTC.

Turning to this clonotype: It may be a read error: a sequence one base away is much more abundant. The chain employs TRBV5-1 and TRBJ1-1; unclear D gene. CDR3 length: 15 amino acids. Germline V gene lookup returns CDR1 SGHRS and CDR2 YFSETQ. Trimming shortened V by 1 base and J by 0 bases, and 10 bases separated the two germline ends. The CDR3 loop reads CASSLKEYMNTEAFF. Written as DNA, the CDR3 is TGCGCCAGCAGCTTGAAGGAATACATGAACACTGAAGCTTTCTTT.

This clonotype was seen a few times. A read error may account for a junction end that differs from germline. The gene calls are TRBV5-1 and TRBJ2-2; tentatively, D is TRBD2 (5 bases). CDR1 and CDR2 from the germline V gene are SGHRS and YFSETQ. CDR3 size: 14 residues. The CDR3 DNA follows: TGCGCCAGCAAGGCAGGATCGAACACCGGGGAGCGGTTTTTT. It yields the protein CASKAGSNTGERFF.